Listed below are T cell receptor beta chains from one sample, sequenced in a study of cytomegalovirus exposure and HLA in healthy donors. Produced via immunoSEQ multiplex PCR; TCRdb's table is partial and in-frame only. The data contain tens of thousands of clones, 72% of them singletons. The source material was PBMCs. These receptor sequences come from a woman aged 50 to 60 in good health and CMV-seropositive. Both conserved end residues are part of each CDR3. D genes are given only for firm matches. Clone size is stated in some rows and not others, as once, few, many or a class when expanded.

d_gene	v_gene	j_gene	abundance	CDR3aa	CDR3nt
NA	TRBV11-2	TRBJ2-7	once	CASSPPPTGYYEQYF	TGTGCCAGCAGCCCCCCCCCAACAGGTTACTACGAGCAGTACTTC
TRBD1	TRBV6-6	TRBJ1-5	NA	CASALGQGQPQHF	TGTGCCAGCGCCCTGGGACAGGGCCAGCCCCAGCATTTT
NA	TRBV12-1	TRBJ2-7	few	CASSFPDTHYEQYF	TGTGCCAGCAGCTTTCCGGACACCCACTACGAGCAGTACTTC
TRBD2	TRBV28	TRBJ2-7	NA	CASSGTSGSVYEQYF	TGTGCCAGCAGTGGGACTAGCGGGAGCGTGTACGAGCAGTACTTC
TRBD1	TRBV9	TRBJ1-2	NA	CASSITKGQGFHGYTF	TGTGCCAGCAGCATCACCAAGGGACAGGGGTTTCATGGCTACACCTTC
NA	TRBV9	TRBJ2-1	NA	CASSVDAVPYNEQFF	TGTGCCAGCAGCGTAGATGCGGTTCCCTACAATGAGCAGTTCTTC
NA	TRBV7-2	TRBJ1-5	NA	CASSARGQPQHF	TGTGCCAGCAGCGCCAGGGGTCAGCCCCAGCATTTT
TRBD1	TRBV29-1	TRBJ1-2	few	CSVFGQVLYGYTF	TGCAGCGTCTTTGGACAGGTCCTCTATGGCTACACCTTC
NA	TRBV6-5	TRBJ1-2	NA	CASSYFAGGRANGYTF	TGTGCCAGCAGTTACTTCGCGGGGGGGCGCGCAAATGGCTACACCTTC
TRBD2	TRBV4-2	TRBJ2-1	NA	CASSQGQTSGGLNNEQFF	TGTGCCAGCAGCCAAGGCCAGACTAGCGGAGGCCTAAACAATGAGCAGTTCTTC
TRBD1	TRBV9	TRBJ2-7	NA	CASSQGVSYEQYF	TGTGCCAGCAGCCAGGGGGTGAGCTACGAGCAGTACTTC
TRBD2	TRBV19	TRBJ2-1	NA	CASSMGTSGNNEQFF	TGTGCCAGTAGTATGGGGACTAGCGGGAACAATGAGCAGTTCTTC
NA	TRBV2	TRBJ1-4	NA	CAGKIGSLNEKLFF	TGTGCCGGAAAAATCGGGAGCCTTAATGAAAAACTGTTTTTT
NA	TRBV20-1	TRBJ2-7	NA	CSAREDEQYF	TGCAGTGCTCGGGAAGACGAGCAGTACTTC
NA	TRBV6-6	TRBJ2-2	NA	CASTVNTGELFF	TGTGCCAGCACGGTGAACACCGGGGAGCTGTTTTTT
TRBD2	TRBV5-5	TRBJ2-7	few	CASSLAGTREQYF	TGTGCCAGCAGCCTCGCCGGGACTAGAGAGCAGTACTTC
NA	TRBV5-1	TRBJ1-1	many	CASSKAQSSGGGGLNTEAFF	TGCGCCAGCAGCAAAGCTCAGAGTTCGGGGGGCGGAGGGTTGAACACTGAAGCTTTCTTT
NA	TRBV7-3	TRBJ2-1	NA	CASSSAGPYNEQFF	TGTGCCAGCAGCTCGGCGGGACCATACAATGAGCAGTTCTTC
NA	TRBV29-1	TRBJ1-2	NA	CSVEETVWGYTF	TGCAGCGTTGAAGAAACGGTGTGGGGCTACACCTTC
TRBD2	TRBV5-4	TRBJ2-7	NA	CASTLAGDLYEQYF	TGTGCCAGCACCTTGGCGGGGGACCTCTACGAGCAGTACTTC
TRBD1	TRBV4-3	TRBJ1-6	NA	CASSQDPQGGSGSPLHF	TGCGCCAGCAGCCAAGATCCCCAGGGGGGTAGTGGTTCACCCCTCCACTTT
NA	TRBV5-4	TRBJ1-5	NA	CASSLSPGANQPQHF	TGTGCCAGCAGCTTGTCTCCAGGGGCCAATCAGCCCCAGCATTTT
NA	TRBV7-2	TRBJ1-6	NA	CASSLEEGYSPLHF	TGTGCCAGCAGCTTAGAGGAGGGTTATTCACCCCTCCACTTT
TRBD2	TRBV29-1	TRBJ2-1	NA	CSVEGLYTSGGLGDNEQFF	TGCAGCGTTGAGGGGTTGTATACGAGCGGGGGACTCGGCGACAATGAGCAGTTCTTC
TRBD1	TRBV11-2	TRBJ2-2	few	CASSSRDRFTGELFF	TGTGCCAGCAGTTCCCGGGACAGGTTCACCGGGGAGCTGTTTTTT
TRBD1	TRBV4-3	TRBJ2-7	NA	CASSHADRADYEQYF	TGCGCCAGCAGCCACGCCGACAGGGCCGATTACGAGCAGTACTTC
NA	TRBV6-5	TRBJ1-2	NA	CASSYGGNNYGYTF	TGTGCCAGCAGTTACGGGGGCAACAACTATGGCTACACCTTC
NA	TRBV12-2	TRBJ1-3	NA	CASRPTAGTGKRAGNTIYF	TGTGCAAGTCGCCCAACCGCAGGGACAGGGAAAAGGGCTGGAAACACCATATATTTT
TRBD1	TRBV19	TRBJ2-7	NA	CASSIERQGNEQYF	TGTGCCAGTAGTATAGAACGACAGGGAAACGAGCAGTACTTC
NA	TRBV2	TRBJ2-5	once	CASSPTGTQYF	TGTGCCAGCAGCCCTACCGGGACCCAGTACTTC
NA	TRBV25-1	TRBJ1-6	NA	CASEGESSYNSPLHF	TGTGCCAGCGAGGGGGAAAGCTCCTATAATTCACCCCTCCACTTT
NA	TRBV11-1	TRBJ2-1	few	CASSLAGDYYNEQFF	TGTGCCAGCAGCTTAGCGGGAGATTACTACAATGAGCAGTTCTTC
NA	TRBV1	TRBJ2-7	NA	CTSSQGASGKNYEQYF	TGCACCAGCAGCCAAGGGGCTAGCGGGAAAAACTACGAGCAGTACTTC
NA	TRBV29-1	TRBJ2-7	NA	CSVGAGPSYEQYF	TGCAGCGTTGGTGCGGGGCCTTCCTACGAGCAGTACTTC
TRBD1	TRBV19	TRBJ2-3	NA	CASGDRQGATDTQYF	TGTGCCAGTGGGGACAGGCAGGGGGCCACAGATACGCAGTATTTT
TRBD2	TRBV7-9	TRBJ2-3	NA	CASSLGVVAGAPDTQYF	TGTGCCAGCAGCTTAGGGGTAGTAGCGGGAGCCCCAGATACGCAGTATTTT
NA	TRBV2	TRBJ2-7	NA	CASSGSQRKQPYEQYF	TGTGCCAGCAGTGGGTCGCAAAGAAAACAGCCCTACGAGCAGTACTTC
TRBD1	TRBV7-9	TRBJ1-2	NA	CASSLNRGKGYGYTF	TGTGCCAGCAGCCTCAACAGGGGCAAAGGCTATGGCTACACCTTC
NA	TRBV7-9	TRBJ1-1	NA	CSSSPGGGPEAFF	TGTTCCAGCAGCCCCGGGGGGGGTCCTGAAGCTTTCTTT
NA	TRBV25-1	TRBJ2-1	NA	CASTARDEQFF	TGTGCCAGCACCGCTAGAGATGAGCAGTTCTTC
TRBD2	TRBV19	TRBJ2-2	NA	CASSARPARLAVAGELFF	TGTGCCAGTAGTGCCAGGCCGGCCCGACTAGCTGTTGCCGGGGAGCTGTTTTTT
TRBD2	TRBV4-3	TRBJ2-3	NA	CASSPILAGGSSSTDTQYF	TGCGCCAGCAGCCCCATCCTAGCGGGGGGTTCCTCTAGCACAGATACGCAGTATTTT
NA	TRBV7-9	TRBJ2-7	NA	CASSHAGHSSYEQYF	TGTGCCAGCAGTCACGCAGGCCATAGCTCCTACGAGCAGTACTTC
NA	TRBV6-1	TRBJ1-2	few	CASTSDSTYGYTF	TGTGCCAGCACAAGCGACAGCACCTATGGCTACACCTTC
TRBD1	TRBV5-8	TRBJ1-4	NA	CASSLLTGAGWGTNEKLFF	TGTGCCAGCAGCCTATTGACAGGGGCCGGTTGGGGGACTAATGAAAAACTGTTTTTT
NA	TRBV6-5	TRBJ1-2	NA	CASSYSGESPRGYTF	TGTGCCAGCAGTTACTCGGGAGAGTCACCCCGGGGCTACACCTTC
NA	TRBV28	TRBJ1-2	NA	CASRQGGGNYGYTF	TGTGCCAGCAGACAGGGAGGGGGTAACTATGGCTACACCTTC
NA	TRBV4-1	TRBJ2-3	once	CASSRTALSTDTQYF	TGCGCCAGCAGCCGGACAGCGTTAAGCACAGATACGCAGTATTTT
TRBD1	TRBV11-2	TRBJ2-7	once	CASSLGTGITYEQYF	TGTGCCAGCAGCTTAGGGACAGGGATCACCTACGAGCAGTACTTC
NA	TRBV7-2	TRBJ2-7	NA	CASSLSRSRDEQYF	TGTGCCAGCAGCTTATCAAGGTCCCGGGACGAGCAGTACTTC
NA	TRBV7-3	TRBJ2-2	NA	CASSLSSGPGELFF	TGTGCCAGCAGCTTATCCTCAGGGCCCGGGGAGCTGTTTTTT
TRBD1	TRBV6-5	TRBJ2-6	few	CASSWDRGSGANVLTF	TGTGCCAGCAGTTGGGACAGGGGCTCTGGGGCCAACGTCCTGACTTTC
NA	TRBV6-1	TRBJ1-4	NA	CARPGGPVGGEKLFF	TGTGCCAGGCCCGGGGGACCGGTCGGAGGTGAAAAACTGTTTTTT
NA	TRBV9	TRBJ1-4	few	CASSVGRLNEKLFF	TGTGCCAGCAGCGTAGGAAGACTTAATGAAAAACTGTTTTTT
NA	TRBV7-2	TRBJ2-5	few	CASSLGTRETQYF	TGTGCCAGCAGCTTAGGGACTCGAGAGACCCAGTACTTC
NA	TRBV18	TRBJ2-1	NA	CASSRQTYNEQFF	TGTGCCAGCTCACGGCAGACCTACAATGAGCAGTTCTTC
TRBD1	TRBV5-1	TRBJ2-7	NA	CASSLQGTYEQYF	TGCGCCAGCAGCCTACAGGGGACCTACGAGCAGTACTTC
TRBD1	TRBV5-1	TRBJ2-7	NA	CASSYLTTLRQGANRAVGIYEQYF	TGCGCCAGCAGCTACCTGACTACCCTCAGACAGGGGGCGAACCGGGCGGTGGGTATATACGAGCAGTACTTC
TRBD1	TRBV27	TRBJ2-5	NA	CASSLQGEETQYF	TGTGCCAGCAGTTTGCAGGGGGAAGAGACCCAGTACTTC